Listed below are T cell receptor beta chains from one sample, sequenced in a study of human T cells and chemical hapten exposure. TCRdb re-analysed the RACE reads in MiXCR, keeping a single row per CDR3 protein. Of 120,000 or so distinct CDR3 sequences in the sample, less than 15% were seen once. The starting material was whole blood, obtained in connection with sensitization to the hapten diphenylcyclopropenone (DPC). These receptors all come from a woman between 18 and 29 years old with alopecia areata. Some clones in this sample may be carry-over from other donors' samples. Both conserved end residues are part of each CDR3. D genes are given only for firm matches. The listing skips clone size in some rows; elsewhere it reads once, few, many or a size class.

v_gene,j_gene,abundance,d_gene,CDR3aa,CDR3nt
TRBV9,TRBJ2-1,few,-,CASSVPANEQFF,TGTGCCAGCAGCGTGCCAGCCAATGAGCAGTTCTTC
TRBV6-5,TRBJ2-7,-,-,CASSKALRSYEQYF,TGTGCCAGCTCCAAAGCCCTTCGGAGCTACGAGCAGTACTTC
TRBV20-1,TRBJ2-5,few,TRBD1,CSATGTAGETQYF,TGCAGTGCGACCGGGACAGCCGGAGAGACCCAGTACTTC
TRBV12-3/TRBV12-4,TRBJ2-7,-,-,CASSLGETSEQYF,TGTGCCAGCAGTTTGGGGGAAACGAGCGAGCAGTACTTC
TRBV20-1,TRBJ2-3,many,TRBD1,CSASRKGALADTQYF,TGCAGTGCTAGTAGAAAGGGGGCTTTGGCAGATACGCAGTATTTT
TRBV6-5,TRBJ1-2,-,-,CASAPWGDYGYTF,TGTGCCAGCGCCCCCTGGGGCGACTATGGCTACACCTTC
TRBV7-9,TRBJ2-3,few,-,CASSPPEGPSTDTQYF,TGTGCCAGCAGCCCCCCCGAAGGGCCTAGCACAGATACGCAGTATTTT
TRBV2,TRBJ2-3,few,-,CASSVWEGTDTQYF,TGTGCCAGCAGTGTTTGGGAGGGCACAGATACGCAGTATTTT
TRBV4-2,TRBJ1-1,-,TRBD1,CASSREDRANTEAFF,TGTGCCAGCAGCCGAGAGGACAGGGCGAACACTGAAGCTTTCTTT
TRBV20-1,TRBJ1-1,-,-,CSAREDLMNTEAFF,TGCAGTGCTAGAGAAGACCTCATGAACACTGAAGCTTTCTTT
TRBV12-3/TRBV12-4,TRBJ1-4,many,-,CASSLQPGTGGLFF,TGTGCCAGCAGTTTGCAACCAGGGACGGGAGGACTGTTTTTT
TRBV12-3/TRBV12-4,TRBJ1-2,-,-,CASTYHPRQASLYTF,TGTGCCAGCACTTACCACCCTCGACAGGCCTCCCTCTACACCTTC
TRBV20-1,TRBJ2-3,few,TRBD2,CSASWGTSGASTDTQYF,TGCAGTGCTAGTTGGGGAACTAGCGGGGCTAGCACAGATACGCAGTATTTT
TRBV28,TRBJ2-7,few,-,CASSPDRNEQYF,TGTGCCAGCAGTCCCGACAGAAACGAGCAGTACTTC
TRBV12-3/TRBV12-4,TRBJ2-5,-,TRBD2,CASSTGLAPQETQYF,TGTGCCAGCAGTACGGGACTAGCGCCACAAGAGACCCAGTACTTC
TRBV6-2/TRBV6-3,TRBJ2-6,-,-,CASTQGRASGANVLTF,TGTGCCAGCACTCAGGGGAGGGCCTCTGGGGCCAACGTCCTGACTTTC
TRBV19,TRBJ2-7,-,-,CASSRSGVPYEQYF,TGTGCCAGTAGTAGGTCGGGGGTACCCTACGAGCAGTACTTC
TRBV6-2/TRBV6-3,TRBJ2-1,many,-,CAITGDSPTNEQFF,TGTGCCATTACCGGGGACTCCCCAACCAATGAGCAGTTCTTC
TRBV25-1,TRBJ1-2,few,TRBD1,CASSAPGGYGYTF,TGTGCCAGCAGTGCCCCAGGGGGCTATGGCTACACCTTC
TRBV21-1,TRBJ1-1,many,-,CASSKAARQKKGNTEAFF,TGTGCCAGCAGCAAAGCAGCTCGCCAAAAAAAGGGGAACACTGAAGCTTTCTTT
TRBV5-4,TRBJ2-1,many,-,CASSLGSSAASNEQFF,TGTGCCAGCAGCTTGGGGTCTAGCGCCGCCAGCAATGAGCAGTTCTTC
TRBV7-9,TRBJ1-1,-,-,CASSLLVGRDTEAFF,TGTGCCAGCAGCTTACTGGTGGGCAGGGACACTGAAGCTTTCTTT
TRBV19,TRBJ2-7,few,TRBD2,CASSPLAGTFYEQYF,TGTGCCAGTAGTCCACTAGCGGGGACTTTCTACGAGCAGTACTTC
TRBV7-2,TRBJ2-3,many,TRBD2,CASSLGLAGVFSTDTQYF,TGTGCCAGCAGCTTAGGACTAGCGGGGGTGTTTAGCACAGATACGCAGTATTTT
TRBV6-2/TRBV6-3,TRBJ2-5,-,TRBD2,CASSSPRSSGKETQYF,TGTGCCAGCAGTTCACCCCGGTCTAGCGGAAAAGAGACCCAGTACTTC
TRBV5-4,TRBJ2-5,-,TRBD2,CASSQGFSGGARLGETQYF,TGTGCCAGCAGCCAGGGGTTTAGCGGGGGGGCCCGTTTAGGAGAGACCCAGTACTTC
TRBV7-2,TRBJ2-5,-,-,CASSSLRAATQYF,TGTGCCAGCAGCTCCCTAAGGGCGGCGACCCAGTACTTC